Below, 9 T cell receptor beta chains from the same sample are listed, as sequenced in a study of blood T cells in healthy people across ages. A second PCR, run for about 7 to 11 cycles, used a sample-barcoded 5' primer plus a J-beta primer mix. TCRdb reanalysed the 5' RACE reads using MiXCR and keeps one entry per CDR3 protein. The data show around 1,700,000 distinct CDR3 sequences, with approximately 28% seen just once and roughly 8% held by the top ten. The specimen sequenced was blood. These receptors were collected from a woman in her 30s in good health.

This clonotype occurred a few times. The junction departs from germline at one end; a sequencing error may be responsible. The V and J genes are TRBV29-1 and TRBJ2-1; TRBD2 agrees at 10 bases. This CDR3 has 15 amino acids. In germline, CDR1 is SQVTM, CDR2 ANQGSEA. CDR3 sequence reads: CSVEPSGSAYNKQFF. Here the CDR3 DNA reads TGCAGCGTTGAACCTAGCGGGAGTGCCTACAATAAGCAGTTCTTC.

This rearrangement joins TRBV24-1 to TRBJ2-4, with 11 bases that match TRBD2. The V segment lost 4 bases and the J segment 13 bases; nucleotides outside the gene matches: 14. The CDR3 length is 16 residues. CDR1 is KGHDR, CDR2 SFDVKD, per germline. For the CDR3, the DNA is TGTGCCACCAGTGACTCACTAGCGGGAGCCCGTAATGAGCAGTACTTC. Residues: CATSDSLAGARNEQYF.

This clonotype was found many times. This chain links TRBV7-8 with TRBJ1-2, with TRBD1 matching over 9 bases. Germline CDR1 is SGHVS and CDR2 is FQNEAQ. The CDR3 totals 13 residues. J was trimmed by 8 bases and V by 5 bases; bases with no gene match: 6. CDR3 nucleotides: TGTGCCAGCAGCCCGGGGACAGGGCCCGGCTACACCTTC. Protein sequence: CASSPGTGPGYTF. Together with reference TRBV7-8 and TRBJ1-2, the CDR3 gives the full variable domain: GAGVSQSPRYKVAKRGQDVALRCDPISGHVSLFWYQQALGQGPEFLTYFQNEAQLDKSGLPSDRFFAERPEGSVSTLKIQRTQQEDSAVYLCASSPGTGPGYTFGSGTRLTVV.

This clonotype came up a few times. J is TRBJ2-1 and V is TRBV5-1; D gene ambiguous. The ends were cut back, 1 base at V and 8 bases at J, with 10 bases in the middle. Germline lookup yields CDR1 SGHRS and CDR2 YFSETQ. The CDR3 sequence is 13 residues long. CDR3 DNA: TGCGCCAGCAGCTTGATTGGGGTCCATGAGCAGTTCTTC. This encodes CASSLIGVHEQFF. Combining the CDR3 with reference TRBV5-1 and TRBJ2-1 gives the whole variable domain KAGVTQTPRYLIKTRGQQVTLSCSPISGHRSVSWYQQTPGQGLQFLFEYFSETQRNKGNFPGRFSGRQFSNSRSEMNVSTLELGDSALYLCASSLIGVHEQFFGPGTRLTVL.

The rearrangement links TRBV7-9 to TRBJ1-2, with D possibly matching TRBD1 (5 bases). The germline V and J ends were trimmed by 5 bases and 3 bases, with 10 bases remaining between them. CDR3 length: 13 residues. Germline lookup yields CDR1 SEHNR and CDR2 FQNEAQ (reference sequence). The CDR3 region has the DNA TGTGCCAGCAGCATACAGGATTACTATGGCTACACCTTC. As protein: CASSIQDYYGYTF.

This clonotype showed up just a few times. The chain combines TRBV28 with TRBJ2-2, with no clear D. V was cut by 10 bases and J by 6 bases, with 9 bases left in between. The germline gives CDR1 MDHEN, CDR2 SYDVKM. The CDR3 totals 11 residues. The CDR3 region has the DNA TGTGCCATCCCCCTTGCCGGGGAGCTGTTTTTT. Translated: CAIPLAGELFF.

CDR3 in amino acids: CASSVSGQLNQPQHF. The CDR3, as DNA: TGTGCCAGCAGCGTATCCGGACAGCTCAATCAGCCCCAGCATTTT. The chain recombines TRBV9 with TRBJ1-5; maybe TRBD1 (6 bases). Looked up from germline, CDR1 is SGDLS and CDR2 is YYNGEE. Trimming took 1 base from V and 3 from J, leaving 11 bases between them. There are 15 residues in the CDR3.

This clonotype was observed a few times. The chain uses TRBV5-1 and TRBJ2-1; no reliable D call. Per germline, CDR1 SGHRS and CDR2 YFSETQ. The CDR3 is 13 residues long. V lost 1 base and J 3 bases, leaving 5 bases between the germline ends. The CDR3 nucleotides are TGCGCCAGCAGCTTGTACAGCTACAATGAGCAGTTCTTC. Protein sequence: CASSLYSYNEQFF.

As concerns this clonotype: This could be a read error, since a much larger clone is one nucleotide away. The gene calls are TRBV20-1 and TRBJ1-2; D not resolved. Germline V gives CDR1 DFQATT, CDR2 SNEGSKA (reference sequence). The CDR3 has 12 amino acids. The CDR3 DNA reads as TGCAGTGCTGTAGAGGGCCTGGATGGCTGCATCTTC. It codes for CSAVEGLDGCIF.